The source of this T cell receptor beta chain is a study of OX40 agonist ivuxolimab in advanced cancers. Germline V gives CDR1 LNHDA, CDR2 SQIVND (reference sequence). Trimming cost V 3 bases and J 6 bases, with 11 bases left between them. This CDR3 is 13 amino acids long. Sequencing was performed with immunoSEQ multiplex PCR; in TCRdb, only in-frame clones are kept and a portion is missing. The sample holds approximately 70,000 clones, around 83% seen once. Overall study findings and caveats: Normalized T-cell clonal expansion was also low in some nonresponders.

In the case of this clone: Its target is not known.

The input for sequencing was CD4+ or CD8+ T cells sorted from blood, taken in a trial of the OX40 agonist ivuxolimab. The chain links TRBV19 to TRBJ1-1; D is uncertain. The sequence was collected from an adult with an advanced solid tumor such as melanoma, head and neck, liver or kidney cancer. The CDR3 here is CASSIRRGSEAFF. CDR3 DNA: TGTGCCAGTAGTATCCGGCGCGGGTCTGAAGCTTTCTTT.